This T cell receptor beta chain was documented in a study of resident and recirculating memory T cells in vitiligo. Broader study findings: Non-conserved TCRs across sites and patients suggested distinct clones per lesion.

Only in-frame clones appear in the TCRdb table, and some are missing; sequencing was by immunoSEQ multiplex PCR. The table shows around 78,000 clones, with 90% to 95% occurring only once. No vitiligo treatment was given during the prior three months. Germline trimming cut 0 bases from V and 1 base from J; bases unmatched to any gene: 5. CDR3 length: 17 residues. CDR1 and CDR2 (germline): PRHDT, FYEKMQ (reference sequence). Turning to this clone: Its target is unknown.

The receptor comes from a male donor with vitiligo. The sample comprised blood. The chain uses TRBV13 and TRBJ2-2; 7 bases fit TRBD1. The CDR3 reads CASSLGPRTGNTGELFF. CDR3 nucleotide sequence: TGTGCCAGCAGCTTAGGCCCCCGGACAGGGAACACCGGGGAGCTGTTTTTT.